Each of the 22 T cell receptor beta chains below was sequenced from the same sample in a study of identical twins. TCRdb processed the 5' RACE reads anew with MiXCR; each CDR3 protein has one entry. The profile shows around 280,000 distinct CDR3 sequences, under 9.5% of them singletons. These sequences were also reported in another study, on yellow fever vaccine responses in identical twins.

Sequencing was performed on memory (CD45RO+) T cells sorted from blood. All receptors come from a woman between 18 and 30 years old in good health.

This chain connects TRBV19 to TRBJ1-4; tentatively, D is TRBD1 (5 bases). This CDR3 is 15 amino acids long. With 8 bases removed from V and 5 bases from J, the gap between germline ends came to 18 bases. The germline V gene encodes CDR1 LNHDA and CDR2 SQIVND (reference sequence). The CDR3 DNA reads TGTGCCAGTCGGTCGACGGACATGAAGAATGAAAAACTGTTTTTT. Residues: CASRSTDMKNEKLFF.

The chain joins TRBV7-3 to TRBJ2-5; the match to TRBD2 covers 11 bases. Germline V gene data show CDR1 as SGHTA and CDR2 as FQGTGA. The junction had 5 bases not matched to a gene; V was cut back by 3 bases and J by 5 bases. CDR3 size: 15 residues. The CDR3 DNA reads as TGTGCCAGCAGCTTGGTTCCTAGCGGGAGGGAGACCCAGTACTTC. This encodes CASSLVPSGRETQYF.

This clonotype was counted only a few times. The J gene is TRBJ2-3, the V gene TRBV12-3 or TRBV12-4, with 15 bases fitting TRBD2. This CDR3 contains 19 residues. Trimming at V came to 0 bases and at J to 2 bases, leaving 6 bases not matched to a gene. In nucleotides, the CDR3 is TGTGCCAGCAGTTTAGCGCTCGGACTAGCGGGAGGGGACACAGATACGCAGTATTTT. Protein sequence: CASSLALGLAGGDTDTQYF.

This clonotype was seen many times. The gene calls are TRBV5-1 and TRBJ2-5; no clear D gene. The germline V and J ends were trimmed by 0 bases and 5 bases, with 14 bases remaining between them. This CDR3 comprises 15 residues. Germline V gene sequence: CDR1 SGHRS, CDR2 YFSETQ. CDR3 nucleotides: TGCGCCAGCAGCTTGGCAACTACCCCACAGGAGACCCAGTACTTC. Amino acids: CASSLATTPQETQYF. Based on the CDR3 plus reference TRBV5-1 and TRBJ2-5, the full variable domain is KAGVTQTPRYLIKTRGQQVTLSCSPISGHRSVSWYQQTPGQGLQFLFEYFSETQRNKGNFPGRFSGRQFSNSRSEMNVSTLELGDSALYLCASSLATTPQETQYFGPGTRLLVL.

This chain connects TRBV7-9 to TRBJ2-5; 7 bases fit TRBD1. The CDR3 totals 16 residues. Germline V gives CDR1 SEHNR, CDR2 FQNEAQ (reference sequence). V lost 4 bases to trimming and J lost 2 bases; unmatched junction nucleotides: 10. As DNA, the CDR3 is TGTGCCAGCAGCTCCTACAGGGGTCGTAGGCAAGAGACCCAGTACTTC. Translated: CASSSYRGRRQETQYF.

This clonotype was observed at least ten times. The genes are TRBV4-2 and TRBJ2-3, with TRBD2 matching 12 bases. From germline, CDR1 is LGHNA and CDR2 YNFKEQ. This CDR3 is 17 amino acids long. The trim removed 3 bases at V and 1 base at J, leaving 5 bases unmatched. For the CDR3, the DNA is TGTGCCAGCAGCCAGGCACTAGCGGGAGGTGGCACAGATACGCAGTATTTT. This sequence encodes CASSQALAGGGTDTQYF.

This clonotype has more than one count but fewer than ten. V and J are TRBV2 and TRBJ2-3, with D maybe TRBD2 (5 bases). CDR3 length: 12 amino acids. V was trimmed by 8 bases and J by 7 bases, leaving 13 bases between them. Germline CDR1 and CDR2: SNHLY and FYNNEI. CDR3 nucleotides: TGTGCCAGCCCACGGGAACGGAATACGCAGTATTTT. Its translation: CASPRERNTQYF.

This clonotype was detected only a few times. The chain links TRBV20-1 to TRBJ1-5; no definite D call. Germline V gives CDR1 DFQATT, CDR2 SNEGSKA (reference sequence). Trimming left V 7 bases short and J 2 bases short, with 12 bases between. This CDR3 contains 13 residues. In nucleotides, the CDR3 is TGCAGTGTTCACCCAGGAGGCAATCAGCCCCAGCATTTT. It specifies CSVHPGGNQPQHF.

This clonotype was seen repeatedly, ten times or more. The DNA for the CDR3 is TGCAGCGCGGATGAGCAGTTCTTC. Amino acids: CSADEQFF. The chain carries TRBV29-1 and TRBJ2-1, with D unresolved. The CDR3 has 8 residues. V lost 7 bases to trimming and J lost 8 bases, with 3 bases between them. Germline V lookup: CDR1 SQVTM, CDR2 ANQGSEA.

This chain uses TRBV3-1 with TRBJ2-1; TRBD2 agrees at 8 bases. From germline, CDR1 is LGHDT and CDR2 YNNKEL (reference sequence). The J segment lost 8 bases and the V segment lost 1 base, leaving 7 bases of the junction unmatched. CDR3 length equals 15 residues. The CDR3 region is CASSQGGTSGDEQFF. The CDR3 DNA sequence: TGTGCCAGCAGCCAAGGGGGCACTAGCGGAGATGAGCAGTTCTTC.

This clonotype has a count of ten or more. The chain has TRBV6-1 and TRBJ2-1, with D perhaps matching TRBD1 (6 bases). CDR1 is MNHNS and CDR2 is SASEGT in the germline V gene. This CDR3 contains 14 residues. V lost 6 bases and J lost 1, with 10 bases in between. The CDR3 is CASRPTGSYNEQFF. As DNA, the CDR3 is TGTGCCAGCAGGCCGACAGGTTCCTACAATGAGCAGTTCTTC.

The V gene is TRBV5-5, the J gene TRBJ1-4; 9 bases map to TRBD1. The germline CDR1 and CDR2 sequences are SGHKS and YYEKEE (reference sequence). Losses at the gene ends were 0 bases for V and 10 bases for J; bases not matched to a gene: 10. The length of the CDR3 is 16 residues. DNA for the CDR3: TGTGCCAGCAGCTTGGCCGGGACAGGGCCGAAGGGAAAACTGTTTTTT. Protein product: CASSLAGTGPKGKLFF.

The chain joins TRBV5-1 to TRBJ2-7, with D unresolved. With 3 bases removed from V and 6 bases from J, the gap between germline ends came to 7 bases. The CDR3 loop spans 11 amino acids. Germline V gene lookup returns CDR1 SGHRS and CDR2 YFSETQ. CDR3 nucleotide sequence: TGCGCCAGCAGCTCGCCGTCCGAGCAGTACTTC. Translation gives CASSSPSEQYF.

Ten or more counts support this clonotype. The chain uses TRBV20-1 and TRBJ2-5; D possibly corresponds to TRBD1 (6 bases). The CDR3 runs 13 residues. Germline assignment: CDR1 DFQATT and CDR2 SNEGSKA (reference sequence). V was trimmed by 4 bases and J by 1 base, leaving 10 bases between them. The CDR3 nucleotides read TGCAGTGCTACCGGGGACATCCAAGAGACCCAGTACTTC. It is translated as CSATGDIQETQYF.

This clonotype was picked up many times. This chain joins TRBV5-1 and TRBJ2-3, with 10 bases fitting TRBD2. After removal of 2 bases from V and 3 bases from J, the junction contained 6 bases not matched to a gene. The CDR3 extends over 16 amino acids. The germline V gene has CDR1 SGHRS and CDR2 YFSETQ. The CDR3 loop is CASSFIPGLATDTQYF. The CDR3 DNA reads TGCGCCAGCAGCTTTATCCCGGGACTAGCGACAGATACGCAGTATTTT.

This clonotype was observed a few times. The chain recombines TRBV6-1 with TRBJ2-1; a weak D match, TRBD1 (6 bases). The CDR3 extends over 14 amino acids. In germline, CDR1 is MNHNS, CDR2 SASEGT. The V end was cut by 9 bases, the J end by 9 bases, with 21 bases between. This CDR3 is CASNPTGSWGEQFF. The DNA of the CDR3 is TGTGCCAGTAACCCGACAGGATCATGGGGTGAGCAGTTCTTC.

This clonotype has a handful of counts. The chain has TRBV20-1 and TRBJ1-2; 7 bases align to TRBD1. Germline CDR1 DFQATT, CDR2 SNEGSKA (reference sequence). The CDR3 has 13 residues. The trim removed 3 bases at V and 7 bases at J, leaving 8 bases unmatched. CDR3 DNA sequence: TGCAGTGCTAGTGTAGGGGGCCTATTTGGCTACACCTTC. Translation: CSASVGGLFGYTF.

Only a few counts were recorded for this clonotype. The J gene is TRBJ2-7, the V gene TRBV20-1, with 12 nucleotides matching TRBD2. The length of the CDR3 is 15 residues. After removal of 0 bases from V and 5 bases from J, the junction contained 5 bases not matched to a gene. Germline V gene sequence: CDR1 DFQATT, CDR2 SNEGSKA (reference sequence). This CDR3 is CSARDLRLAGDEQYF. The CDR3 region has the DNA TGCAGTGCTAGAGATCTGCGACTAGCGGGAGACGAGCAGTACTTC.

This clonotype was found many times. This chain joins TRBV27 and TRBJ2-2, with D possibly TRBD1 on 6 matching bases. CDR1 is MNHEY and CDR2 is SMNVEV in the germline V gene (reference sequence). The germline V and J ends were trimmed by 6 bases and 5 bases, with 19 bases remaining between them. There are 16 residues in the CDR3. The CDR3: CASSMGAHWGTGELFF. As DNA, the CDR3 is TGTGCCAGCAGCATGGGGGCTCACTGGGGAACCGGGGAGCTGTTTTTT.

The chain joins TRBV3-1 to TRBJ2-5, with D tentatively TRBD2 (6 bases). The V gene's germline CDR1 is LGHDT and CDR2 YNNKEL (reference sequence). Trimming removed 0 bases from V and 5 bases from J, with 13 bases in between. The CDR3 is 15 amino acids. CDR3 in DNA: TGTGCCAGCAGCCAAGAGCGGGGCCATTGGGAGACCCAGTACTTC. Residues: CASSQERGHWETQYF.

This clonotype showed up just a few times. The chain carries TRBV7-3 and TRBJ2-1; tentatively, D is TRBD1 (6 bases). The CDR3 has 15 residues. Per germline, CDR1 SGHTA and CDR2 FQGTGA. V was pared by 2 bases and J by 7 bases, with 15 bases between. The CDR3 nucleotides are TGTGCCAGCAGCTTATCCACCGGGACACAGAATGAGCAGTTCTTC. The encoded protein is CASSLSTGTQNEQFF.

This clonotype was seen many times. The chain uses TRBV5-1 and TRBJ1-2, with 7 bases matching TRBD1. Germline CDR1 SGHRS, CDR2 YFSETQ. The CDR3 is 17 amino acids. J gave up 0 bases and V 1 base, and 9 bases lay outside the gene matches. The CDR3 loop reads CASSLRFGTEANYGYTF. CDR3 DNA sequence: TGCGCCAGCAGCTTGCGATTCGGGACAGAAGCTAACTATGGCTACACCTTC.